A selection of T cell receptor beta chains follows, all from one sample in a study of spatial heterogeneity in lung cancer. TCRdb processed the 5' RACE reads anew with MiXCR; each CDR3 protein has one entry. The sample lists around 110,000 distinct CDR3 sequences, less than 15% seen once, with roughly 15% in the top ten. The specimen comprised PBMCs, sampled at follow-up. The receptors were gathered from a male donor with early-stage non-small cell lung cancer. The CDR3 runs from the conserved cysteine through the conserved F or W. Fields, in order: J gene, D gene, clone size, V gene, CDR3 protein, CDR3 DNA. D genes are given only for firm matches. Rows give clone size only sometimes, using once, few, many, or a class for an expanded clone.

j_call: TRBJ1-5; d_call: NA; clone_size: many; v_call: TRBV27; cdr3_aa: CASSFLSHGGYSNQPQHF; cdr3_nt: TGTGCCAGCAGTTTTTTGTCTCACGGGGGGTATAGCAATCAGCCCCAGCATTTT
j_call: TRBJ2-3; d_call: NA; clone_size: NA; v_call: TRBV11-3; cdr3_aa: CASSLDQRTDTQYF; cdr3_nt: TGTGCCAGCAGCTTAGATCAGCGCACAGATACGCAGTATTTT
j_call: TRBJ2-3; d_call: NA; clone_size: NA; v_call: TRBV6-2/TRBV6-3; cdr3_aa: CASRSGQDTQYF; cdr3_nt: TGTGCCAGCAGATCGGGGCAAGATACGCAGTATTTT
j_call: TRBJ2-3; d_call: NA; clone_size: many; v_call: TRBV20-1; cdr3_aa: CSATRDGPSTDTQYF; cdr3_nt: TGCAGTGCTACCCGGGACGGTCCTAGCACAGATACGCAGTATTTT
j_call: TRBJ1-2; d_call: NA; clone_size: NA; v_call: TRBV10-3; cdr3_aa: CAISESRQGYGYTF; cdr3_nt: TGTGCCATCAGTGAGTCGAGGCAGGGTTATGGCTACACCTTC
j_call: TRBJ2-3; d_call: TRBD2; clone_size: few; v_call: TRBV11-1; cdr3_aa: CASSTWTSGGTDTQYF; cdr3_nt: TGTGCCAGCAGCACCTGGACTAGCGGTGGCACAGATACGCAGTATTTT
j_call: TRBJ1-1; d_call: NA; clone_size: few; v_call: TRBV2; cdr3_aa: CASSSEAVNTEAFF; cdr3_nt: TGTGCCAGCAGCTCGGAGGCAGTGAATACTGAAGCTTTCTTT
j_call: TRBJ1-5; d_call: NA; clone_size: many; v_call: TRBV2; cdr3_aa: CASKRWGLGNQPQHF; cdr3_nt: TGTGCCAGCAAGAGATGGGGGTTGGGCAATCAGCCCCAGCATTTT
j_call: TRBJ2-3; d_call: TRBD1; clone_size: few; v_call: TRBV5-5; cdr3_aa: CASSLVWGQVSTDTQYF; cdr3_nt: TGTGCCAGCAGCTTGGTTTGGGGACAGGTGAGCACAGATACGCAGTATTTT
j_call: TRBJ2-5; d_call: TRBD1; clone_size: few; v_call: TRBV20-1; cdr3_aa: CSASNRGDGQETQYF; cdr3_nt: TGCAGTGCTAGTAACAGGGGGGACGGCCAAGAGACCCAGTACTTC
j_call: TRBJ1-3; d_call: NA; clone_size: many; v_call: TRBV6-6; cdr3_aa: CASTLDLSGNTIYF; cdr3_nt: TGTGCCAGCACCCTGGACCTCTCTGGAAACACCATATATTTT
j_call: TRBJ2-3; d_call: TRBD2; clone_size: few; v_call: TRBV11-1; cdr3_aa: CASSFGGGGPSTDTQYF; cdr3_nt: TGTGCCAGCAGCTTCGGCGGGGGGGGCCCTAGCACAGATACGCAGTATTTT